This TCR beta chain was documented in a study of blood T cell repertoires in COVID-19 (dated by TCRdb to 2018 to 2021). Regarding the complete study: The collaborator samples originated in the United States, Italy and Spain and spanned the acute and convalescent phases of COVID-19. Where HLA class I and class II types were available, the types were taken from metadata supplied by the sample provider, not from assay-based typing. The sample metadata nearly always contained a de-identified subject ID, COVID-19 status, age in years and sex. The prospective study material was composed of cDNA or gDNA derived from T cells, B-cell-depleted T cells, or PBMCs. The samples were drawn from two sources: the first 160 participants of the ongoing ImmuneRACE study, and 950 to 1,500 subjects contributed by 6 global collaborators. A freely available public database, intended as a resource for researchers studying the immune response to SARS-CoV-2, is where the repertoires were released. Deeply sampled blood TCRbeta repertoires from subjects exposed to, actively infected with, or recovered from COVID-19 were included in the dataset. Results the study describes overall, beyond this receptor: How much clinical and demographic metadata was included differed by source and by participant, and the metadata was provided uncurated.

The immunoSEQ Assay, a bias-controlled multiplex PCR, was used to amplify TCRbeta CDR3 regions from genomic DNA. The study's own analysis went as follows. Nucleated cell counts per sample were estimated from amplification of reference gene primers within the assay. Sequence reads were collapsed and filtered to measure the absolute abundance of every unique TCRbeta CDR3 rearrangement. For each sample, productive Simpson clonality was calculated as the square root of Simpson's diversity index over productive rearrangements. Here the immuneACCESS table is served through TCRdb, limited to in-frame sequences with V and J called. Missing clones are a known gap in these copies; in checked studies unresolved V genes cover under half, and the rest lacks a known reason. D and trimming come from the DNA, and the V and J calls and clone size come from that table. The table for this sample lists 200,000 to 250,000 clones; about 80% of them were counted only once. Clones ranked in the top ten supply roughly 2% of the sample.

CDR1 and CDR2 were assigned from the germline V gene as SNHLY and FYNNEI. The CDR3 covers 16 residues, taking in both the cysteine and the phenylalanine. Just the 48-base CDR3 DNA is kept, in frame starting at base 1. For this chain, trimming is 4 bases at the V end and 1 base at the J end, and the number of junction bases without a gene match is 8. With respect to this clone: Its antigen is not yet known. No qualities accompany the bases; no much larger clone lies one base away.

Samples from volunteer blood donors who had recovered from COVID-19 were contributed by a second Seattle source. Collaborating institutions collected whole blood in K2EDTA tubes following their own protocols. For TCRbeta analysis, collaborators shipped samples as frozen whole blood, isolated PBMCs, or DNA extracted from either of those sample types. This clonotype was obtained from a man aged 25 to 45 who had recovered from COVID-19. The sequenced sample was peripheral blood. This chain is built from TRBV2 and TRBJ2-5; 8 bases in between match TRBD2. The CDR3 protein sequence reads: CASSGGGGLVQETQYF. The base sequence is TGTGCCAGCAGTGGGGGCGGGGGACTAGTCCAAGAGACCCAGTACTTC.